The 21 T cell receptor beta chains listed next were all sequenced from one sample in a study of T cells in localized non-small cell lung cancer. TCRdb's table, derived via immunoSEQ multiplex PCR, lists solely in-frame clones and lacks some. Of tens of thousands of clones in the sample, approximately 90% were seen once. The specimen comprised peripheral blood, sampled before any cancer treatment. These TCRs come from a man aged 35 to 69 with stage I lung adenocarcinoma.

The genes are TRBV19 and TRBJ1-3; D remains unclear. Per the germline V gene, CDR1 is LNHDA and CDR2 is SQIVND (reference sequence). The V end lost 1 base, the J end lost 5 bases, and 6 bases lay between the germline ends. The CDR3 contains 13 residues. CDR3 coding DNA: TGTGCCAGTAGTATAGTTCTGAGAAACACCATATATTTT. Its protein is CASSIVLRNTIYF.

This chain connects TRBV2 to TRBJ2-1; TRBD1 or TRBD2 may be the D gene (5 bases each). This CDR3 comprises 15 residues. V gave up 7 bases and J gave up 3 bases, with 16 bases separating them. Germline lookup yields CDR1 SNHLY and CDR2 FYNNEI. The chain's CDR3 is CASTLSGLLYNEQFF. The DNA of the CDR3 is TGTGCCAGCACTTTGTCGGGGCTACTCTACAATGAGCAGTTCTTC.

In its sample, this clone was seen once. CDR3 in DNA: TGCAGTGCTGTAGCAGAGACCCAGTACTTC. It translates to CSAVAETQYF. The chain couples TRBV20-1 to TRBJ2-5; D not resolved. CDR3 length: 10 residues. Per the germline V gene, CDR1 is DFQATT and CDR2 is SNEGSKA (reference sequence). The ends were cut back, 5 bases at V and 4 bases at J, with 5 bases in the middle.

This clone has more than one count but fewer than ten. The chain joins TRBV5-1 to TRBJ2-7; perhaps TRBD1 as D (5 bases). Germline V gene data show CDR1 as SGHRS and CDR2 as YFSETQ. The CDR3 consists of 14 residues. Trimming left V 0 bases short and J 3 bases short, with 10 bases between. CDR3 sequence: CASSLEDIVYEQYF. CDR3 in DNA: TGCGCCAGCAGCTTGGAGGACATAGTCTACGAGCAGTACTTC.

The chain uses TRBV4-1 and TRBJ2-7, with D unresolved. V lost 4 bases to trimming and J lost 6 bases, with 10 bases between them. The CDR3 is made up of 12 amino acids. The germline CDR1 and CDR2 sequences are MGHRA and YSYEKL. CDR3 amino acids: CASSRLPTEQYF. Here the CDR3 DNA reads TGCGCCAGCAGCCGACTCCCGACCGAGCAGTACTTC.

In this sample, this clone turned up once. The V and J genes are TRBV6-5 and TRBJ2-2, with 9 nucleotides matching TRBD1. Germline lookup yields CDR1 MNHEY and CDR2 SVGAGI. This CDR3 has 15 amino acids. V shed 4 bases, J shed 3 bases, and the junction held 3 bases outside the gene matches. CDR3 residues: CASSWTGVDTGELFF. For the CDR3, the DNA is TGTGCCAGCAGTTGGACAGGGGTTGACACCGGGGAGCTGTTTTTT.

CDR3 nucleotides: TGCGCCAGCAGCCCCGGGGGCGCGATAAGCAATCAGCCCCAGCATTTT. This codes for CASSPGGAISNQPQHF. The chain recombines TRBV5-1 with TRBJ1-5, with D perhaps matching TRBD1 (6 bases). Trimming left V 4 bases short and J 1 base short, with 15 bases between. Germline V CDR1 and CDR2: SGHRS, YFSETQ. The CDR3 runs 16 residues.

This sequence joins TRBV29-1 and TRBJ1-1; a possible D gene is TRBD1 (6 bases). Trimming stripped 1 base from V and 6 bases from J, with 15 bases between. This CDR3 spans 14 amino acids. Looked up from germline, CDR1 is SQVTM and CDR2 is ANQGSEA. The CDR3 DNA sequence: TGCAGCGTTGAAGTTGGGGACATAAGGGCTGAAGCTTTCTTT. Translating it yields CSVEVGDIRAEAFF.

This clone was seen only once. This rearrangement joins TRBV29-1 to TRBJ2-7, with 9 bases aligning to TRBD1. This CDR3 has 13 residues. Trimming cost V 7 bases and J 3 bases; bases outside gene matches: 7. CDR1 SQVTM and CDR2 ANQGSEA come from the germline V gene. The CDR3, as DNA: TGCAGCGCAACAGGGGGCCCCTTCTACGAGCAGTACTTC. Protein sequence: CSATGGPFYEQYF.

This chain joins TRBV27 and TRBJ2-1; 11 bases agree with TRBD2. The CDR3 runs to 17 residues. With 5 bases clipped from V and 4 bases from J, the junction kept 10 bases outside the gene matches. CDR1 is MNHEY and CDR2 is SMNVEV in the germline V gene (reference sequence). CDR3 protein: CASSPRGGLAVYNEQFF. The CDR3 nucleotides are TGTGCCAGCAGTCCCCGGGGGGGACTAGCGGTATACAATGAGCAGTTCTTC.

This clone ranks as medium-sized. The chain links TRBV5-6 to TRBJ1-1; D is undetermined. The CDR3 sequence is 16 residues long. The germline V gene has CDR1 SGHDT and CDR2 YYEEEE. With 0 bases removed from V and 2 bases from J, the gap between germline ends came to 14 bases. CDR3 loop: CASSLAAGQTNTEAFF. CDR3 DNA: TGTGCCAGCAGCTTGGCCGCGGGTCAGACTAACACTGAAGCTTTCTTT.

The chain combines TRBV6-5 with TRBJ1-2; no clear D gene. V was trimmed by 0 bases and J by 0 bases, leaving 11 bases between them. The CDR3 totals 16 residues. Per the germline V gene, CDR1 is MNHEY and CDR2 is SVGAGI. The CDR3 coding sequence is TGTGCCAGCAGTTACTCGATAGGCACCTCTAACTATGGCTACACCTTC. Translation gives CASSYSIGTSNYGYTF.

This chain uses TRBV7-9 with TRBJ2-1; no reliable D call. The CDR3 has 13 amino acids. Germline values: CDR1 SEHNR, CDR2 FQNEAQ (reference sequence). Trimming stripped 5 bases from V and 10 bases from J, with 15 bases between. The CDR3 protein is CASSQHAAGEQFF. The CDR3, as DNA: TGTGCCAGCAGCCAACACGCGGCCGGCGAGCAGTTCTTC.

This clone was observed a few times. This sequence joins TRBV6-5 and TRBJ1-1; 10 bases match TRBD1. The CDR3 loop spans 16 amino acids. CDR1 is MNHEY and CDR2 is SVGAGI in the germline V gene. The trim removed 0 bases at V and 0 bases at J, leaving 1 base unmatched. The CDR3 sequence: CASSYSTGGMNTEAFF. CDR3 DNA: TGTGCCAGCAGTTACTCGACAGGGGGCATGAACACTGAAGCTTTCTTT.

This chain connects TRBV11-3 to TRBJ2-1, with D possibly being TRBD2 (6 bases). Deletions cut 5 bases from V and 9 bases from J, with 14 bases between. The CDR3 has 13 amino acids. Germline V lookup: CDR1 SGHNT, CDR2 YENEEA. The CDR3 sequence is CASSALPGAEQFF. Written as DNA, the CDR3 is TGTGCCAGCAGCGCCCTACCGGGAGCTGAGCAGTTCTTC. Together with reference TRBV11-3 and TRBJ2-1, the CDR3 gives the full variable domain: EAGVVQSPRYKIIEKKQPVAFWCNPISGHNTLYWYLQNLGQGPELLIRYENEEAVDDSQLPKDRFSAERLKGVDSTLKIQPAELGDSAVYLCASSALPGAEQFFGPGTRLTVL.

This chain connects TRBV7-6 to TRBJ2-5, with a tentative D call TRBD1 (6 bases). Per germline, CDR1 SGHVS and CDR2 FNYEAQ. The length of the CDR3 is 16 residues. The V end lost 4 bases, the J end lost 0 bases, and 15 bases lay between the germline ends. The CDR3 is CASSSRATGHQETQYF. The CDR3 coding sequence is TGTGCCAGCAGCTCAAGGGCGACAGGACACCAAGAGACCCAGTACTTC.

This chain uses TRBV6-6 with TRBJ2-7, with D possibly matching TRBD2 (5 bases). Trimming removed 6 bases at V and 9 bases at J, with 21 bases between. Germline V lookup: CDR1 MNHNY, CDR2 SVGAGI (reference sequence). The CDR3 has 14 amino acids. The CDR3 nucleotides read TGTGCCAGCAGCAGCGTGGCGGGCATAGTAGGGCAGTACTTC. Protein product: CASSSVAGIVGQYF.

This chain links TRBV5-4 with TRBJ2-5; weak D call: TRBD1 (6 bases). The CDR3 covers 14 residues. Germline V gene sequence: CDR1 SGHNT, CDR2 YYREEE (reference sequence). V lost 0 bases and J 4 bases, leaving 10 bases between the germline ends. CDR3: CASSLDRAAETQYF. CDR3 sequence (DNA): TGTGCCAGCAGCTTGGACAGGGCGGCAGAGACCCAGTACTTC.

CDR3 amino acids: CAISDRGSNNEQFF. In nucleotides, the CDR3 is TGTGCCATCAGTGACAGGGGGTCAAACAATGAGCAGTTCTTC. The V call is TRBV10-3, the J call TRBJ2-1; 7 nucleotides line up with TRBD1. V shed 3 bases and J 5 bases; nucleotides not matched to a gene: 4. The CDR3 is 14 amino acids. In germline, CDR1 is ENHRY, CDR2 SYGVKD.

The chain couples TRBV6-1 to TRBJ2-7; 8 bases are a match to TRBD2. Trimming removed 4 bases from V and 6 bases from J; junction bases left unmatched: 8. The V gene's germline CDR1 is MNHNS and CDR2 SASEGT. The CDR3 loop spans 14 amino acids. The CDR3 nucleotides are TGTGCCAGCAGTGGGGAAAGCGGGAGCTTCGAGCAGTACTTC. This gives the protein CASSGESGSFEQYF.

The chain is built from TRBV27 and TRBJ1-5; 7 bases are a match to TRBD1. The trim removed 5 bases at V and 4 bases at J, leaving 5 bases unmatched. CDR1 is MNHEY and CDR2 is SMNVEV in the germline V gene (reference sequence). The CDR3 consists of 14 residues. Here the CDR3 reads CASSADRLNQPQHF. The CDR3 nucleotides are TGTGCCAGCAGTGCGGACAGGTTGAATCAGCCCCAGCATTTT.